One T cell receptor (beta chain) is described in this entry. Its cognate antigen is unknown. The sample is drawn from a study of shared clonotypes between healthy human individuals. Study as a whole: Three plates each covered CD4 naive and memory; CD8 naive two, CD8 memory one.

Trimming shortened V by 5 bases and J by 4 bases, and 20 bases separated the two germline ends. CDR1 is LNHNV and CDR2 is YYDKDF in the germline V gene (reference sequence). This CDR3 spans 16 amino acids. Sequencing used immunoSEQ multiplex PCR; TCRdb keeps in-frame clones, though not all of them. The profile shows 2 million to 3 million clones, roughly 93% of them singletons. Study-level results: Among non-shared clonotypes, generation probabilities were lower than among those shared by all four donors. As a rule, naive subsets had a larger estimated richness than memory subsets.

The receptor comes from a man aged 18 to 29 in good health. Some clones in this sample may be carry-over from other donors' samples. Sequencing was done on a sample of naive CD4+ T cells from PBMCs. Indicated subset: CD45RA+ positively selected. The V gene is TRBV15, the J gene TRBJ2-5; possibly TRBD2 for D (6 bases). The CDR3 nucleotides are TGTGCCACCAGCGGGTGGTACGGGAGTCTATCAGAGACCCAGTACTTC. This encodes CATSGWYGSLSETQYF.